The sequence of this T cell receptor (beta chain) was determined in a study of cytomegalovirus exposure and HLA in healthy donors. Study-wide results and caveats: In a later analysis, the majority of CMV-associated beta chains seemingly showed HLA restriction. Follow-up analysis later connected one missense variant in DCLRE1C with trimming of TCR beta V- and J-genes.

For this clone: Its specificity is unknown.

PCR used 60 Vbeta primers and 13 Jbeta primers. The protocol was immunoSEQ multiplex PCR, while the TCRdb copy is restricted to in-frame clones and leaves out a portion. Of 100,000 or so clones listed, over 70% are singletons. The V end lost 5 bases, the J end lost 11 bases, and 18 bases lay between the germline ends. This CDR3 has 13 residues. Germline V gene lookup returns CDR1 SEHNR and CDR2 FQNEAQ (reference sequence). The receptor's source is a woman between 35 and 50 years old in good health and CMV-seropositive. The rearrangement joins TRBV7-9 to TRBJ1-1, with a weak D call TRBD1 (6 bases). The material sequenced was PBMCs. The CDR3 coding sequence is TGTGCCAGCAGCCGGGACATTCGGGACGGGGCTTTCTTT. Translating it yields CASSRDIRDGAFF.